This T cell receptor beta chain was retrieved from a study of shared clonotypes between healthy human individuals. Germline-derived CDR1 and CDR2 are ENHRY and SYGVKD. The germline V and J ends were trimmed by 0 bases and 9 bases, with 12 bases remaining between them. The CDR3 is 14 residues long. Splitting of each subset's genomic DNA was done evenly across several immunoSEQ plates. Produced via immunoSEQ multiplex PCR; TCRdb's table is partial and in-frame only. This sample has roughly 2.4 million clones; approximately 94% occur once, and the top ten carry about 0.13%. This clone was recorded once. The receptor was derived from a man aged 18 to 29 in good health. Sequencing was done on a sample of naive CD4+ T cells sorted from blood. Subset defined: CD45RA+ positively selected. This chain connects TRBV10-3 to TRBJ1-3; D gene ambiguous. This CDR3 is CAISESDPRSTIYF. DNA for the CDR3: TGTGCCATCAGTGAGTCTGACCCCCGGAGCACCATATATTTT.